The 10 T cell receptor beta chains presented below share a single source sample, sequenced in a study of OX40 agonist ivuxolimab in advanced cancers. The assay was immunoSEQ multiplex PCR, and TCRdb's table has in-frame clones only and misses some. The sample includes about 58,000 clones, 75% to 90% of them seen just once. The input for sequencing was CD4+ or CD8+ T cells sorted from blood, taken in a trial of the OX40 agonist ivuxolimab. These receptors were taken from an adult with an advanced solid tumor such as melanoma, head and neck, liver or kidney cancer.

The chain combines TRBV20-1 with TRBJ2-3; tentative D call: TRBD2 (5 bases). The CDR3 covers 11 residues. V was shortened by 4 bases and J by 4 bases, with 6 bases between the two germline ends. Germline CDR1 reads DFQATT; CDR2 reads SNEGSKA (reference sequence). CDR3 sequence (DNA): TGCAGTGCTAAACTAGCAGATACGCAGTATTTT. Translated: CSAKLADTQYF.

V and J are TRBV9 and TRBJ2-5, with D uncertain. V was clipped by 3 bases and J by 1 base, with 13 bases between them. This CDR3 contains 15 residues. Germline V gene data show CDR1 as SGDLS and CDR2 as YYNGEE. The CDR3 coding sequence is TGTGCCAGCAGCGGAAATTATGGCAGCCAAGAGACCCAGTACTTC. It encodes CASSGNYGSQETQYF. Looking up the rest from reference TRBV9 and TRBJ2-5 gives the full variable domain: DSGVTQTPKHLITATGQRVTLRCSPRSGDLSVYWYQQSLDQGLQFLIQYYNGEERAKGNILERFSAQQFPDLHSELNLSSLELGDSALYFCASSGNYGSQETQYFGPGTRLLVL.

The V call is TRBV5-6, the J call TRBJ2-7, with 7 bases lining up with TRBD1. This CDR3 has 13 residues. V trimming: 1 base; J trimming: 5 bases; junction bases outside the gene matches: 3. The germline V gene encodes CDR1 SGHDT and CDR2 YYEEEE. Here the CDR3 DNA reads TGTGCCAGCAGCTTGCGACAGGGTCACGAGCAGTACTTC. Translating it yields CASSLRQGHEQYF. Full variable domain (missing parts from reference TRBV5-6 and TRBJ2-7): DAGVTQSPTHLIKTRGQQVTLRCSPKSGHDTVSWYQQALGQGPQFIFQYYEEEERQRGNFPDRFSGHQFPNYSSELNVNALLLGDSALYLCASSLRQGHEQYFGPGTRLTVT.

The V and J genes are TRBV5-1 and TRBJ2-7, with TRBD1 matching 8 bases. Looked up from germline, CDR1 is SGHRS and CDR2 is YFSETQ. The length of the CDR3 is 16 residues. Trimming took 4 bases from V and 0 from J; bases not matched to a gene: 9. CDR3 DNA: TGCGCCAGCAGCGGGGGACAGGCATCATCCTCCTACGAGCAGTACTTC. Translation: CASSGGQASSSYEQYF.

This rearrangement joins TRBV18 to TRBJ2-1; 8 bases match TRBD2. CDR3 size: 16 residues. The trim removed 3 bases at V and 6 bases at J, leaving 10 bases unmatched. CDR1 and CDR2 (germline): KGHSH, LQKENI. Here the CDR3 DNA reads TGTGCCAGCTCACCGTTTAAGCTAGCGGGCCTCAATGAGCAGTTCTTC. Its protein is CASSPFKLAGLNEQFF.

The CDR3 DNA is TGTGCCAGCAGCCAAAGGACAGGGGGCCATGGCTACACCTTC. It codes for CASSQRTGGHGYTF. The chain employs TRBV7-8 and TRBJ1-2; 11 bases match TRBD1. The trim removed 5 bases at V and 6 bases at J, leaving 5 bases unmatched. The V gene's germline CDR1 is SGHVS and CDR2 FQNEAQ. The CDR3 totals 14 residues.

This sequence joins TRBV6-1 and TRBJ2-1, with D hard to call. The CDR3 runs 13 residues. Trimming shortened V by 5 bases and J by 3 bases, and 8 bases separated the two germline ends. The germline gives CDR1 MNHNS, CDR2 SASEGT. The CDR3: CASSLTDYNEQFF. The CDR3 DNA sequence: TGTGCCAGCAGTTTGACGGACTACAATGAGCAGTTCTTC.

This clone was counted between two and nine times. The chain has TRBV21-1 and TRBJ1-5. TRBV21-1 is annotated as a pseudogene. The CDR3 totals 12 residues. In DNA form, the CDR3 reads TGTGCCCCGATGGGGGTAGGGCAGCCCCAGCATTTT. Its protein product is CAPMGVGQPQHF.

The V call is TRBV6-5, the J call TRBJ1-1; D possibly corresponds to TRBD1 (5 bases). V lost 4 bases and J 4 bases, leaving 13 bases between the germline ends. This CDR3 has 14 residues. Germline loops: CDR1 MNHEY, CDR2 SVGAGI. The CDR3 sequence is CASSSPAGGTEAFF. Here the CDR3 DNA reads TGTGCCAGCAGTTCCCCTGCGGGGGGCACTGAAGCTTTCTTT.

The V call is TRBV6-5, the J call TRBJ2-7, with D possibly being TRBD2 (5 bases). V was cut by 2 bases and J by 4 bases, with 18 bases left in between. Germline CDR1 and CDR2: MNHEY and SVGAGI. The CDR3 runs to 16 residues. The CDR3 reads CASSYGERRLGYEQYF. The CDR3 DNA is TGTGCCAGCAGTTACGGGGAGAGAAGGTTAGGTTACGAGCAGTACTTC.